This is a list of T cell receptor beta chains from one sample in a study of T cell responses to AZD1222 COVID-19 vaccine. Sequencing was performed with immunoSEQ multiplex PCR; in TCRdb, only in-frame clones are kept and a portion is missing. The sample has 100,000 to 120,000 clones; less than 90% are singletons. Specimen: peripheral blood, collected on day 0 of AZD1222 vaccination. The receptors stem from an adult in good health. Both conserved end residues are trimmed from each CDR3.

V	J	CDR3
TRBV7-8	TRBJ2-7	ASSLVYRVYEQY
TRBV4-1	TRBJ1-2	ASSQPRNNYGYT
TRBV5-1	TRBJ2-7	ASSLGAGDVEQY
TRBV27	TRBJ2-5	ASSLTRRQETQY
TRBV19	TRBJ2-2	ASSIEGAYGTGELF
TRBV5-8	TRBJ1-1	ASSEGTSYAGTEAF
TRBV29-1	TRBJ2-7	SVSRVTGEHEQY
TRBV19	TRBJ1-5	ASSIGGRGSRPQH
TRBV11-2	TRBJ1-1	ASSLWGGGTEAF
TRBV27	TRBJ1-2	ASSSGTALLGGYT
TRBV5-8	TRBJ1-5	ASSLEGGVSNQPQH
TRBV27	TRBJ1-5	ASRTADYNQPQH
TRBV14	TRBJ1-2	ASSQSTGYGYT
TRBV5-5	TRBJ2-7	ASSLVRQGVSYEQY
TRBV6-6	TRBJ2-1	ASREDGSSYNEQF
TRBV6-5	TRBJ1-4	ASKAGGRGEKLF
TRBV7-9	TRBJ1-2	ASSLAGISGGNT
TRBV19	TRBJ1-5	ASSIDRTGQPQH
TRBV10-1	TRBJ1-1	ASSESGRPWTEAF
TRBV7-7	TRBJ2-3	ASSLTSGAGLSTDTQY
TRBV6-1	TRBJ1-5	ASSELFQPQH
TRBV19	TRBJ1-3	ASSSRKPV
TRBV18	TRBJ2-6	ASSPQGSGANVLT
TRBV29-1	TRBJ1-2	SVEDPGYGYT
TRBV25-1	TRBJ2-1	ASSQGVSYNEQF
TRBV24-1	TRBJ2-2	ATSARPGQGGTGELF
TRBV7-2	TRBJ2-1	ASSLGGENEQF
TRBV7-6	TRBJ2-2	ASSPGTGYNGELF
TRBV9	TRBJ2-7	ASSVDLGLRDEQY
TRBV7-9	TRBJ2-7	ASSPPGHEYEQY
TRBV6-5	TRBJ1-1	ASKPGQGFRTEAF
TRBV7-8	TRBJ1-5	ASSRTGIDQPQH
TRBV3-1/TRBV3-2	TRBJ1-2	ASSLETDYVGYT
TRBV4-1	TRBJ1-5	ASSQAMGRYSNQPQH
TRBV5-1	TRBJ2-5	ASSKDRDQETQY
TRBV11-2	TRBJ1-1	ASSLDRGQLNTEAF
TRBV19	TRBJ2-7	ASRDTRTVFKQY
TRBV11-2	TRBJ2-1	ASSFTTSSGVTYNEQF
TRBV12-5	TRBJ1-1	ASGLGAGGEPTEAF
TRBV7-8	TRBJ1-1	ASSLGGRGVTEAF
TRBV30	TRBJ2-7	AWSAGQSGQY
TRBV5-4	TRBJ2-3	ASSPGTSTDTQY
TRBV14	TRBJ1-6	ASSQDLPWDRYSPLH
TRBV6-5	TRBJ2-7	ASSNRYEQY
TRBV11-1	TRBJ2-5	ASSLAGDGTQY
TRBV2	TRBJ2-7	ASSGMGDLYEQY
TRBV2	TRBJ2-7	ASRETGSSYEQY
TRBV5-1	TRBJ2-1	ASSFRRQQFSGEQF
TRBV5-1	TRBJ1-1	ASSQDRVEAF
TRBV15	TRBJ1-4	ATSREGEKLF
TRBV11-2	TRBJ2-1	ASSLVNKGRSYNEQF
TRBV7-2	TRBJ2-6	ASSYDVGRDLTNVLT
TRBV5-1	TRBJ1-2	ASSLAQTGDYGYT
TRBV5-1	TRBJ2-3	ASSPTSGIADTQY